This is a list of T cell receptor beta chains from one sample in a study of response to subunit inactivated influenza vaccine. TCRdb analysed the RT-PCR reads with MiXCR anew, one entry per CDR3 protein. The sample includes more than 500,000 distinct CDR3 sequences, about 11% of them seen just once. The same data also contributed to another study, on T cells expressing NK-cell markers.

The specimen comprised PBMCs from blood, sampled on the day of vaccination. The receptors here all came from a man aged 45 to 65 who received an inactivated influenza vaccine. CDR3s include the opening cysteine and the closing phenylalanine or tryptophan. Each record gives: V gene, J gene, D gene, clone size, CDR3 protein, CDR3 DNA. The D gene is left open where the match is weak. Rows give clone size only sometimes, using once, few, many, or a class for an expanded clone.

v_gene: TRBV5-5
j_gene: TRBJ2-3
d_gene: TRBD1
abundance: NA
CDR3aa: CASSFNIWDRAADTQYF
CDR3nt: TGTGCCAGCAGCTTCAACATTTGGGACAGGGCAGCAGATACGCAGTATTTT

v_gene: TRBV30
j_gene: TRBJ1-3
d_gene: TRBD1
abundance: few
CDR3aa: CAWSATGTSGNTIYF
CDR3nt: TGTGCCTGGAGTGCGACAGGGACCTCTGGAAACACCATATATTTT

v_gene: TRBV28
j_gene: TRBJ2-5
d_gene: TRBD2
abundance: many
CDR3aa: CASSFVAGQETQYF
CDR3nt: TGTGCCAGCAGTTTCGTAGCGGGACAAGAGACCCAGTACTTC

v_gene: TRBV18
j_gene: TRBJ2-7
d_gene: NA
abundance: few
CDR3aa: CASSPPSTGEQYF
CDR3nt: TGTGCCAGCTCACCCCCCTCCACGGGCGAGCAGTACTTC

v_gene: TRBV10-3
j_gene: TRBJ2-3
d_gene: TRBD2
abundance: few
CDR3aa: CALAGGPVDTQYF
CDR3nt: TGTGCCCTAGCGGGAGGGCCGGTAGATACGCAGTATTTT

v_gene: TRBV6-5
j_gene: TRBJ1-1
d_gene: NA
abundance: NA
CDR3aa: CASSYQSWGEAFF
CDR3nt: TGTGCCAGCAGTTACCAGTCCTGGGGGGAAGCTTTCTTT

v_gene: TRBV14
j_gene: TRBJ2-1
d_gene: NA
abundance: NA
CDR3aa: CASKLGGWRNEQFF
CDR3nt: TGTGCCAGCAAGCTGGGGGGCTGGAGGAATGAGCAGTTCTTC

v_gene: TRBV5-4
j_gene: TRBJ2-1
d_gene: NA
abundance: few
CDR3aa: CASSLGWGNEQFF
CDR3nt: TGTGCCAGCAGCCTAGGCTGGGGTAATGAGCAGTTCTTC

v_gene: TRBV7-2
j_gene: TRBJ2-6
d_gene: NA
abundance: few
CDR3aa: CASSTGASGANVLTF
CDR3nt: TGTGCCAGCAGCACGGGAGCCTCTGGGGCCAACGTCCTGACTTTC

v_gene: TRBV6-1
j_gene: TRBJ1-5
d_gene: TRBD1
abundance: many
CDR3aa: CASSHYRTGGNQPQHF
CDR3nt: TGTGCCAGCAGTCATTACAGGACAGGGGGCAATCAGCCCCAGCATTTT

v_gene: TRBV24-1
j_gene: TRBJ2-3
d_gene: TRBD1
abundance: many
CDR3aa: CATRDSGETDTQYF
CDR3nt: TGTGCCACGAGGGACAGTGGGGAGACTGATACGCAGTATTTT

v_gene: TRBV24-1
j_gene: TRBJ2-7
d_gene: NA
abundance: many
CDR3aa: CATSDVGLYEQYF
CDR3nt: TGTGCCACCAGTGACGTGGGGCTCTACGAGCAGTACTTC

v_gene: TRBV7-2
j_gene: TRBJ2-1
d_gene: NA
abundance: few
CDR3aa: CASSPEGRNWWDEQFF
CDR3nt: TGTGCCAGCAGCCCAGAGGGCAGGAACTGGTGGGATGAGCAGTTCTTC

v_gene: TRBV4-3
j_gene: TRBJ2-1
d_gene: TRBD2
abundance: few
CDR3aa: CASSPFGLAGGFSYNEQFF
CDR3nt: TGCGCCAGCAGCCCCTTTGGACTAGCGGGAGGGTTCTCCTACAATGAGCAGTTCTTC

v_gene: TRBV28
j_gene: TRBJ2-7
d_gene: TRBD2
abundance: few
CDR3aa: CASIPARRGGQDEQYF
CDR3nt: TGTGCCAGCATCCCTGCTAGGCGGGGGGGCCAGGACGAGCAGTACTTC

v_gene: TRBV12-3/TRBV12-4
j_gene: TRBJ1-6
d_gene: NA
abundance: NA
CDR3aa: CASSLGRPNSPLHF
CDR3nt: TGTGCCAGCAGTTTGGGCAGACCTAATTCACCCCTCCACTTT

v_gene: TRBV5-1
j_gene: TRBJ2-2
d_gene: TRBD2
abundance: many
CDR3aa: CASSLYFFGSLAERSGELFF
CDR3nt: TGCGCCAGCAGCTTGTATTTTTTCGGGTCACTAGCGGAAAGATCCGGGGAGCTGTTTTTT

v_gene: TRBV7-9
j_gene: TRBJ1-3
d_gene: NA
abundance: few
CDR3aa: CASSRWVGAGGNTIYF
CDR3nt: TGTGCCAGCAGCCGCTGGGTCGGGGCGGGCGGAAACACCATATATTTT

v_gene: TRBV28
j_gene: TRBJ2-7
d_gene: TRBD1
abundance: many
CDR3aa: CASSFPDRGTYEQYF
CDR3nt: TGTGCCAGCAGTTTCCCCGACAGGGGAACCTACGAGCAGTACTTC

v_gene: TRBV3-1
j_gene: TRBJ2-3
d_gene: TRBD2
abundance: few
CDR3aa: CASSPLAGDWNTQYF
CDR3nt: TGTGCCAGCAGCCCACTAGCGGGAGACTGGAATACGCAGTATTTT

v_gene: TRBV20-1
j_gene: TRBJ2-7
d_gene: NA
abundance: few
CDR3aa: CSASSGAGHEQYF
CDR3nt: TGCAGTGCTAGCAGCGGAGCGGGCCACGAGCAGTACTTC

v_gene: TRBV29-1
j_gene: TRBJ2-3
d_gene: NA
abundance: NA
CDR3aa: CSVRGGSTDTQYF
CDR3nt: TGCAGCGTTAGGGGGGGAAGCACAGATACGCAGTATTTT

v_gene: TRBV29-1
j_gene: TRBJ2-3
d_gene: TRBD2
abundance: NA
CDR3aa: CSVVGAGGNTDTQYF
CDR3nt: TGCAGCGTTGTCGGTGCGGGAGGAAACACAGATACGCAGTATTTT

v_gene: TRBV12-3/TRBV12-4
j_gene: TRBJ2-3
d_gene: NA
abundance: few
CDR3aa: CASGGQSSTDTQYF
CDR3nt: TGTGCCAGTGGAGGGCAATCTAGCACAGATACGCAGTATTTT

v_gene: TRBV28
j_gene: TRBJ2-5
d_gene: NA
abundance: NA
CDR3aa: CASRATEETQYF
CDR3nt: TGTGCCAGCAGGGCGACAGAAGAGACCCAGTACTTC

v_gene: TRBV5-1
j_gene: TRBJ2-2
d_gene: NA
abundance: once
CDR3aa: CASSPTTGDTGELFF
CDR3nt: TGCGCCAGCAGCCCAACAACGGGGGACACCGGGGAGCTGTTTTTT

v_gene: TRBV20-1
j_gene: TRBJ2-3
d_gene: NA
abundance: NA
CDR3aa: CSARGVRGVTDTQYF
CDR3nt: TGCAGTGCTAGAGGGGTCCGGGGCGTCACAGATACGCAGTATTTT

v_gene: TRBV6-2/TRBV6-3
j_gene: TRBJ2-7
d_gene: NA
abundance: few
CDR3aa: CASTVSPSETYEQYF
CDR3nt: TGTGCCAGCACGGTCAGTCCTAGCGAGACCTACGAGCAGTACTTC

v_gene: TRBV10-3
j_gene: TRBJ2-3
d_gene: TRBD1
abundance: few
CDR3aa: CAISEPGTATDTQYF
CDR3nt: TGTGCCATCAGTGAACCGGGGACAGCCACAGATACGCAGTATTTT

v_gene: TRBV10-3
j_gene: TRBJ2-3
d_gene: TRBD2
abundance: NA
CDR3aa: CAISTGLAGGTDTQYF
CDR3nt: TGTGCCATCAGTACGGGACTAGCGGGGGGCACAGATACGCAGTATTTT

v_gene: TRBV5-1
j_gene: TRBJ2-1
d_gene: NA
abundance: few
CDR3aa: CASSPQVISYNEQFF
CDR3nt: TGCGCCAGCAGCCCGCAGGTTATCTCCTACAATGAGCAGTTCTTC

v_gene: TRBV5-1
j_gene: TRBJ1-4
d_gene: NA
abundance: few
CDR3aa: CASQPGGAGEKLFF
CDR3nt: TGCGCCAGCCAACCGGGGGGCGCCGGTGAAAAACTGTTTTTT

v_gene: TRBV18
j_gene: TRBJ2-3
d_gene: NA
abundance: NA
CDR3aa: CASSIRQVSTDTQYF
CDR3nt: TGTGCCAGCTCAATAAGACAGGTCAGCACAGATACGCAGTATTTT

v_gene: TRBV5-1
j_gene: TRBJ1-2
d_gene: NA
abundance: few
CDR3aa: CASSLAPAQGNYGYTF
CDR3nt: TGCGCCAGCAGCTTGGCCCCCGCTCAGGGAAACTATGGCTACACCTTC

v_gene: TRBV15
j_gene: TRBJ2-1
d_gene: TRBD2
abundance: NA
CDR3aa: CATSRVAGSISDEQFF
CDR3nt: TGTGCCACCAGCAGGGTAGCGGGATCTATATCAGATGAGCAGTTCTTC

v_gene: TRBV3-1
j_gene: TRBJ2-1
d_gene: TRBD2
abundance: NA
CDR3aa: CASSQHTSGGPLLSSYNEQFF
CDR3nt: TGTGCCAGCAGCCAACATACTAGCGGGGGGCCATTACTTAGCTCCTACAATGAGCAGTTCTTC

v_gene: TRBV7-9
j_gene: TRBJ2-5
d_gene: TRBD2
abundance: few
CDR3aa: CASSFSARAGGQETQYF
CDR3nt: TGTGCCAGCAGCTTTTCCGCACGCGCGGGAGGGCAAGAGACCCAGTACTTC

v_gene: TRBV10-3
j_gene: TRBJ1-1
d_gene: NA
abundance: NA
CDR3aa: CAISESRALMNTEAFF
CDR3nt: TGTGCCATCAGTGAGTCCAGGGCCCTGATGAACACTGAAGCTTTCTTT

v_gene: TRBV7-2
j_gene: TRBJ2-7
d_gene: TRBD1
abundance: NA
CDR3aa: CASSLVGTAYEQYF
CDR3nt: TGTGCCAGCAGCTTAGTCGGGACAGCCTACGAGCAGTACTTC

v_gene: TRBV12-3/TRBV12-4
j_gene: TRBJ2-6
d_gene: NA
abundance: many
CDR3aa: CASSFYGSSGANVLTF
CDR3nt: TGTGCCAGCAGTTTTTATGGTAGCTCTGGGGCCAACGTCCTGACTTTC

v_gene: TRBV29-1
j_gene: TRBJ2-7
d_gene: NA
abundance: few
CDR3aa: CSVVETATGYEQYF
CDR3nt: TGCAGCGTTGTAGAAACAGCGACCGGCTACGAGCAGTACTTC

v_gene: TRBV24-1
j_gene: TRBJ2-5
d_gene: TRBD1
abundance: NA
CDR3aa: CATSPGTGVLETQYF
CDR3nt: TGTGCCACCAGTCCCGGGACAGGGGTGTTAGAGACCCAGTACTTC

v_gene: TRBV20-1
j_gene: TRBJ2-4
d_gene: NA
abundance: NA
CDR3aa: CSARDGIQYF
CDR3nt: TGCAGTGCTAGAGATGGCATTCAGTACTTC

v_gene: TRBV6-5
j_gene: TRBJ2-5
d_gene: NA
abundance: few
CDR3aa: CASSYSNWNQETQYF
CDR3nt: TGTGCCAGCAGTTACTCGAACTGGAACCAAGAGACCCAGTACTTC

v_gene: TRBV28
j_gene: TRBJ2-3
d_gene: NA
abundance: NA
CDR3aa: CASKGGSTDTQYF
CDR3nt: TGTGCCAGTAAGGGGGGAAGCACAGATACGCAGTATTTT

v_gene: TRBV12-3/TRBV12-4
j_gene: TRBJ2-7
d_gene: NA
abundance: many
CDR3aa: CASRTGTLSQQYF
CDR3nt: TGTGCCAGCAGGACCGGGACTCTCTCCCAGCAGTACTTC

v_gene: TRBV12-3/TRBV12-4
j_gene: TRBJ2-7
d_gene: NA
abundance: few
CDR3aa: CASSPGSGGYGEQYF
CDR3nt: TGTGCCAGCAGCCCCGGCTCGGGGGGCTACGGGGAGCAGTACTTC

v_gene: TRBV5-1
j_gene: TRBJ2-7
d_gene: NA
abundance: NA
CDR3aa: CASSLDAGGSYEQYF
CDR3nt: TGCGCCAGCAGCTTGGATGCAGGGGGGTCCTACGAGCAGTACTTC

v_gene: TRBV7-8
j_gene: TRBJ2-1
d_gene: NA
abundance: few
CDR3aa: CASSTQGRSYNEQFF
CDR3nt: TGTGCCAGCAGCACACAGGGACGCTCCTACAATGAGCAGTTCTTC

v_gene: TRBV4-3
j_gene: TRBJ2-3
d_gene: NA
abundance: NA
CDR3aa: CASSQDRGRRITDTQYF
CDR3nt: TGCGCCAGCAGCCAAGATCGTGGCCGAAGGATCACAGATACGCAGTATTTT

v_gene: TRBV7-9
j_gene: TRBJ1-2
d_gene: NA
abundance: few
CDR3aa: CASSPRGENGYTF
CDR3nt: TGTGCCAGCAGCCCAAGGGGGGAGAATGGCTACACCTTC

v_gene: TRBV4-2
j_gene: TRBJ2-1
d_gene: TRBD2
abundance: NA
CDR3aa: CASSQPVAGGHNEQFF
CDR3nt: TGTGCCAGCAGCCAACCCGTAGCGGGGGGTCACAATGAGCAGTTCTTC

v_gene: TRBV20-1
j_gene: TRBJ2-1
d_gene: TRBD2
abundance: few
CDR3aa: CSAHSLAEPEQFF
CDR3nt: TGCAGTGCGCATTCTCTAGCGGAGCCTGAGCAGTTCTTC

v_gene: TRBV5-1
j_gene: TRBJ1-2
d_gene: NA
abundance: few
CDR3aa: CASSKPGNYGYTF
CDR3nt: TGCGCCAGCAGTAAACCGGGTAACTATGGCTACACCTTC

v_gene: TRBV2
j_gene: TRBJ1-1
d_gene: NA
abundance: NA
CDR3aa: CASSGLGGPEAFF
CDR3nt: TGTGCCAGCAGTGGTTTGGGGGGCCCTGAAGCTTTCTTT